These T cell receptor beta chains were read from a single sample in a study of T cell responses to AZD1222 COVID-19 vaccine. TCRdb's table, derived via immunoSEQ multiplex PCR, lists solely in-frame clones and lacks some. The sample gives about 60,000 clones, around 84% of which show up once; approximately 7.4% is in the top ten. Specimen: peripheral blood, collected on day 0 of AZD1222 vaccination. These TCRs come from an adult in good health. The CDR3 runs from the conserved cysteine through the conserved F or W. The D gene is left open where the match is weak. For some rows the clone size is stated as once, few or many, or as a class when expanded; others skip it.

>.|.|TRBV7-2|TRBJ1-1
TGTGCCAGCAGCTCCCTTCGGACAGCTAAAGACACTGAAGCTTTCTTT
CASSSLRTAKDTEAFF
>TRBD1|.|TRBV28|TRBJ1-5
TGTGCCAGCAGTTCAGGGGGTCGGATAGGTCAGCCCCAGCATTTT
CASSSGGRIGQPQHF
>.|.|TRBV6-2/TRBV6-3|TRBJ1-5
TGTGCCAGCAGTCTATACCGGGCCAACAATCAGCCCCAGCATTTT
CASSLYRANNQPQHF
>.|medium-sized|TRBV4-2|TRBJ1-6
TGTGCCAGCAGCCAAGAGGGGAGGAGTAATTCACCCCTCCACTTT
CASSQEGRSNSPLHF
>.|.|TRBV7-2|TRBJ1-4
TGTGCCAGCAGCCTGGGAACCTTTAATGAAAAACTGTTTTTT
CASSLGTFNEKLFF
>TRBD2|few|TRBV7-8|TRBJ2-7
TGTGCCAGCAGCTTAAGGACTAGCGGGGGTTACGAGCAGTACTTC
CASSLRTSGGYEQYF
>.|.|TRBV4-1|TRBJ1-6
TGCGCCAGCAGCCACCTGAGGACCCTCCACTTT
CASSHLRTLHF
>.|once|TRBV5-1|TRBJ1-2
TGCGCCAGCAGCTTGGGGGAGACCTATGGCTACACCTTC
CASSLGETYGYTF
>.|.|TRBV29-1|TRBJ1-1
TGCAGCGCTGAGAACACTGAAGCTTTCTTT
CSAENTEAFF
>.|.|TRBV21-1|TRBJ1-4
TGTGCCAGCATCATTAGGGGATCCGAAAAACTGTTTTTT
CASIIRGSEKLFF
>.|.|TRBV30|TRBJ1-1
TGTGCCTGGAGTACGAACACTGAAGCTTTCTTT
CAWSTNTEAFF
>.|.|TRBV19|TRBJ2-1
TGTGCCAGTAGTAACCTGATGGGGACAGCGGGCTACAATGAGCAGTTCTTC
CASSNLMGTAGYNEQFF
>TRBD1|.|TRBV5-4|TRBJ2-2
TGTGCCAGCAGCTTAGCCAGGGGGACCGGGGAGCTGTTTTTT
CASSLARGTGELFF
>TRBD1|few|TRBV5-1|TRBJ1-6
TGCGCCAGCAGTTCAGGGGGCCTGGGTTCACCCCTCCACTTT
CASSSGGLGSPLHF
>TRBD1|once|TRBV2|TRBJ1-2
TGTGCCAGCAGTGTGGGGACAGGCGGCTACACCTTC
CASSVGTGGYTF
>.|.|TRBV6-1|TRBJ1-6
TGTGCCAGCAGTGAATCCCCAGGCCATAATTCACCCCTCCACTTT
CASSESPGHNSPLHF
>.|.|TRBV19|TRBJ1-6
TGTGCCAGTAGTATTCAGGGTGGGGATTCACCCCTCCACTTT
CASSIQGGDSPLHF
>TRBD2|.|TRBV13|TRBJ2-7
TGTGCCAGCAGCTCCCGACTAGCGGGGGCCCTGACCTACGAGCAGTACTTC
CASSSRLAGALTYEQYF
>.|once|TRBV7-8|TRBJ2-2
TGTGCCAGCAGCTTAGTGGCCACCGGGGAGCTGTTTTTT
CASSLVATGELFF
>TRBD1|.|TRBV10-3|TRBJ2-2
TGTGCCATCAGCTCAGGGGGCGCAAGGGCCGGGGAGCTGTTTTTT
CAISSGGARAGELFF
>TRBD1|.|TRBV5-1|TRBJ2-1
TGCGCCAGCAGCCGCACCGGGACAGGGAGGTACAATGAGCAGTTCTTC
CASSRTGTGRYNEQFF
>.|.|TRBV6-5|TRBJ1-2
TGTGCCAGCAGTTACTCAGGGTCGGTCTACACCTTC
CASSYSGSVYTF
>.|.|TRBV9|TRBJ1-2
TGTGCCAGCAGCGTAGTTCCGGGGTCTAACTATGGCTACACCTTC
CASSVVPGSNYGYTF
>.|.|TRBV29-1|TRBJ2-6
TGCAGCGTCGCTCACGCCCTCCCTGGGGCCAACGTCCTGACTTTC
CSVAHALPGANVLTF
>.|.|TRBV19|TRBJ2-7
TGTGCCAGTAGTATATCCGTTACCTACGAGCAGTACTTC
CASSISVTYEQYF
>.|.|TRBV29-1|TRBJ2-1
TGCAGCGTTGAACCCAGTTGGACCCACAATGAGCAGTTCTTC
CSVEPSWTHNEQFF
>.|.|TRBV6-5|TRBJ1-2
TGTGCCAGCAGTTATGGACGGAACTATGGCTACACCTTC
CASSYGRNYGYTF
>.|few|TRBV5-1|TRBJ1-1
TGCGCCAGCAGCATTAGCCCTCCAAACACTGAAGCTTTCTTT
CASSISPPNTEAFF
>TRBD2|.|TRBV6-2/TRBV6-3|TRBJ2-3
TGTGCCAGCAGTCACCCCCTTAGCGGGGGACCTCTCCCCACAGATACGCAGTATTTT
CASSHPLSGGPLPTDTQYF
>.|.|TRBV6-5|TRBJ1-1
TGTGCCAGCAGTTACTCGATAGGGGGGTACAACACTGAAGCTTTCTTT
CASSYSIGGYNTEAFF
>TRBD2|.|TRBV6-1|TRBJ2-1
TGTGCCAGCAGTGAAGCGCGGGGGGTTTTGTTCGTGTTCTTC
CASSEARGVLFVFF
>.|few|TRBV2|TRBJ1-5
TGTGCCAGCAGGAAGGGGGTCATAAGAAATCAGCCCCAGCATTTT
CASRKGVIRNQPQHF
>.|.|TRBV2|TRBJ2-5
TGTGCCAGCAGCCCACACGGGGAAGAGACCCAGTACTTC
CASSPHGEETQYF
>.|.|TRBV6-1|TRBJ1-2
TGTGCCAGCAGTGAAAACAGATTAGGGGGCTACACCTTC
CASSENRLGGYTF
>TRBD1|.|TRBV5-4|TRBJ1-3
TGTGCCAGCTCGGACAGGGCCATCGGGAACACCATATATTTT
CASSDRAIGNTIYF
>TRBD1|.|TRBV19|TRBJ2-2
TGTGCCAGTAGTAACACAGGGGACCGCGGGGAGCTGTTTTTT
CASSNTGDRGELFF
>TRBD2|.|TRBV9|TRBJ2-5
TGTGCCAGCAGCGTAGGTGGCACTAGCGAGGGGGAGACCCAGTACTTC
CASSVGGTSEGETQYF
>.|.|TRBV2|TRBJ1-5
TGTGCCAGCAGCGAGGGGGGTTATAGCAATCAGCCCCAGCATTTT
CASSEGGYSNQPQHF
>.|.|TRBV9|TRBJ2-3
TGTGCCAGCAGCGTAGTTGGGGGCCTTACAGATACGCAGTATTTT
CASSVVGGLTDTQYF
>.|once|TRBV6-5|TRBJ2-2
TGTGCCAGCAGTTACTCGGGGGGGCCTGTCACCGGGGAGCTGTTTTTT
CASSYSGGPVTGELFF
>.|.|TRBV2|TRBJ1-4
TGTGCCAGCAATCAGGACAGACTAAAACTGTTTTTT
CASNQDRLKLFF
>.|.|TRBV6-5|TRBJ2-7
TGTGCCAGCAGTTACGCGGGGGCCAGGTACGAGCAGTACTTC
CASSYAGARYEQYF
>TRBD1|.|TRBV4-3|TRBJ2-7
TGCGCCAGCAGCCCAGACAGGGTGGGTGGCGAGCAGTACTTC
CASSPDRVGGEQYF
>.|.|TRBV5-1|TRBJ1-3
TGCGCCACCGCCTCGAGTCCTGGAAACACCATATATTTT
CATASSPGNTIYF
>.|.|TRBV4-3|TRBJ1-1
TGCGCCAGCAGTTTGGGACGGGTGAACACTGAAGCTTTCTTT
CASSLGRVNTEAFF
>.|.|TRBV5-6|TRBJ2-2
TGTGCCAGCAGCTTGGTAGGGCAGGTGCTGTTTTTT
CASSLVGQVLFF
>.|.|TRBV19|TRBJ1-4
TGTGCCAGTAGTACCCCCCACGGTGCAACTAATGAAAAACTGTTTTTT
CASSTPHGATNEKLFF
>TRBD1|.|TRBV7-9|TRBJ1-4
TGTGCCAGCAGCTTACCGAACAGGGGCTTAAATGAAAAACTGTTTTTT
CASSLPNRGLNEKLFF
>.|.|TRBV4-1|TRBJ1-2
TGCGCCAGCAGCCAAGGCCAGGGGATGATTAACTATGGCTACACCTTC
CASSQGQGMINYGYTF
>.|.|TRBV6-5|TRBJ2-7
TGTGCCAGCTCCCAGGGCGGCGAGCAGTACTTC
CASSQGGEQYF